Presented here are 15 T cell receptor beta chains from one specimen sequenced in a study of glioma-infiltrating T cells after dendritic cell vaccination. Some clones are missing from TCRdb's copy, which holds only in-frame ones; the method was immunoSEQ multiplex PCR. The table records 65,000 to 90,000 clones, around 79% of them present only once. The sample in question was blood, obtained before dendritic cell vaccination. All receptors come from a human donor with glioblastoma.

The chain combines TRBV7-8 with TRBJ2-5; no definite D call. Germline V gives CDR1 SGHVS, CDR2 FQNEAQ. The ends were cut back, 4 bases at V and 14 bases at J, with 11 bases in the middle. The CDR3 loop spans 10 amino acids. The DNA of the CDR3 is TGTGCCAGCAGCTCGCAATTGGCATACTTC. Its protein is CASSSQLAYF.

This chain links TRBV5-1 with TRBJ2-2, with unresolved D. Germline V lookup: CDR1 SGHRS, CDR2 YFSETQ. CDR3 length: 14 residues. Trimming took off 0 bases at V and 2 bases at J, with 5 bases between the two ends. Written as DNA, the CDR3 is TGCGCCAGCAGCTTGGCCGTAAACACCGGGGAGCTGTTTTTT. It codes for CASSLAVNTGELFF.

The gene calls are TRBV27 and TRBJ2-7, with a possible D match to TRBD1 (5 bases). Deletions cut 2 bases from V and 0 bases from J, with 8 bases between. This CDR3 is built from 14 residues. Germline values: CDR1 MNHEY, CDR2 SMNVEV (reference sequence). The CDR3 DNA follows: TGTGCCAGCAGTTTACTCACAGGCTCCTACGAGCAGTACTTC. As protein: CASSLLTGSYEQYF.

V gene TRBV6-1 combines with J gene TRBJ1-2; TRBD1 aligns across 7 bases. CDR3 size: 12 residues. Germline V gene data show CDR1 as MNHNS and CDR2 as SASEGT. V lost 6 bases and J lost 7; bases outside the gene matches: 5. The CDR3 here is CASRLDRPGYTF. As DNA, the CDR3 is TGTGCCAGCAGGCTGGACAGGCCTGGCTACACCTTC.

The chain carries TRBV5-8 and TRBJ2-5, with a possible D match to TRBD2 (5 bases). V lost 9 bases and J lost 7, with 22 bases in between. CDR3 length: 14 residues. Germline V gene sequence: CDR1 SGHTS, CDR2 YDEGEE. The CDR3 loop is CATLGRRTLGTQYF. The CDR3 DNA reads TGTGCCACCCTAGGCCGGCGGACTCTAGGGACCCAGTACTTC.

This clone has a handful of counts. This chain uses TRBV5-1 with TRBJ1-2; TRBD1 matches at 10 bases. The V and J ends lost 0 bases and 5 bases, in that order; junction bases with no gene match: 1. This CDR3 comprises 14 residues. Germline V lookup: CDR1 SGHRS, CDR2 YFSETQ. Here the CDR3 reads CASSLGDRGYGYTF. CDR3 nucleotide sequence: TGCGCCAGCAGCTTGGGGGACAGGGGATATGGCTACACCTTC.

This sequence joins TRBV2 and TRBJ2-7; D perhaps matches TRBD1 (5 bases). CDR3 length: 15 residues. Germline V lookup: CDR1 SNHLY, CDR2 FYNNEI. V dropped 6 bases and J dropped 5 bases, with 20 bases sitting between them. DNA of the CDR3: TGTGCCAGCAGGGAAAGAAGTGGGGCTGGGAACGAGCAGTACTTC. Residues: CASRERSGAGNEQYF.

The chain has TRBV30 and TRBJ1-1; 7 bases align to TRBD1. The germline V gene has CDR1 GTSNPN and CDR2 SVGIG (reference sequence). This CDR3 comprises 12 residues. J lost 7 bases, V lost 2 bases, and 4 bases had no gene match. Here the CDR3 reads CAWSRTGIEAFF. CDR3 bases: TGTGCCTGGAGTCGGACAGGTATTGAAGCTTTCTTT. The whole variable domain, remainder taken from reference TRBV30 and TRBJ1-1, is SQTIHQWPATLVQPVGSPLSLECTVEGTSNPNLYWYRQAAGRGLQLLFYSVGIGQISSEVPQNLSASRPQDRQFILSSKKLLLSDSGFYLCAWSRTGIEAFFGQGTRLTVV.

The chain joins TRBV11-2 to TRBJ2-7; 7 nucleotides agree with TRBD1. Germline V gives CDR1 SGHAT, CDR2 FQNNGV. J gave up 6 bases and V 5 bases, and 10 bases lay outside the gene matches. CDR3 length: 14 amino acids. CDR3 bases: TGTGCCAGCAGCCGTGCCCGGGACAGTAGCGAGCAGTACGTC. Its protein product is CASSRARDSSEQYV.

CDR3 in DNA: TGTGCCAGCAACGGACAGGGGACTAACTATGGCTACACCTTC. Amino acid sequence: CASNGQGTNYGYTF. The chain couples TRBV2 to TRBJ1-2; 9 bases fit TRBD1. CDR1 is SNHLY and CDR2 is FYNNEI in the germline V gene. CDR3 size: 14 residues. V shed 7 bases, J shed 0 bases, and the junction held 3 bases outside the gene matches.

The genes are TRBV7-9 and TRBJ2-7, with D possibly being TRBD1 (5 bases). The CDR3 runs 13 residues. V was pared by 2 bases and J by 2 bases, with 7 bases between. CDR1 and CDR2 (germline): SEHNR, FQNEAQ (reference sequence). CDR3 bases: TGTGCCAGCAGCTTACAGGGTCCCTACGAGCAGTACTTC. The encoded protein is CASSLQGPYEQYF. The variable domain in full, with the rest retrieved from reference TRBV7-9 and TRBJ2-7, is DTGVSQNPRHKITKRGQNVTFRCDPISEHNRLYWYRQTLGQGPEFLTYFQNEAQLEKSRLLSDRFSAERPKGSFSTLEIQRTEQGDSAMYLCASSLQGPYEQYFGPGTRLTVT.

This clone was seen more than once but under ten times. The rearrangement uses TRBV2 and TRBJ2-7; D call uncertain. Trimming shortened V by 4 bases and J by 3 bases, and 7 bases separated the two germline ends. This CDR3 comprises 12 residues. Looked up from germline, CDR1 is SNHLY and CDR2 is FYNNEI. CDR3 residues: CASSVTGYEQYF. Written as DNA, the CDR3 is TGTGCCAGCAGTGTAACGGGCTACGAGCAGTACTTC.

The chain uses TRBV6-5 and TRBJ2-7; tentative D call: TRBD1 (5 bases). V lost 7 bases and J lost 0, with 13 bases in between. This CDR3 spans 14 amino acids. The germline V gene encodes CDR1 MNHEY and CDR2 SVGAGI. CDR3 sequence: CASTRQGNSYEQYF. In DNA, the CDR3 is TGTGCCAGCACCAGGCAGGGCAACTCCTACGAGCAGTACTTC.

This rearrangement joins TRBV27 to TRBJ2-5; TRBD1 matches 10 bases. The closer fit of TRBJ2-7 to the DNA end suggests the J call may be wrong. The CDR3 sequence is 15 residues long. Per the germline V gene, CDR1 is MNHEY and CDR2 is SMNVEV (reference sequence). CDR3 residues: CASSRGDRGPYEQYF. The CDR3 DNA reads as TGTGCCAGCAGCCGCGGGGACAGGGGCCCCTACGAGCAGTACTTC.

The chain joins TRBV6-1 to TRBJ1-1; maybe TRBD1 (5 bases). V was pared by 1 base and J by 7 bases, with 19 bases between. CDR3 length: 16 amino acids. CDR1 MNHNS and CDR2 SASEGT come from the germline V gene. The CDR3 nucleotides read TGTGCCAGCAGTGAAGGACTTGCGGAGGGGCCTCTTGAAGCTTTCTTT. Its protein product is CASSEGLAEGPLEAFF.